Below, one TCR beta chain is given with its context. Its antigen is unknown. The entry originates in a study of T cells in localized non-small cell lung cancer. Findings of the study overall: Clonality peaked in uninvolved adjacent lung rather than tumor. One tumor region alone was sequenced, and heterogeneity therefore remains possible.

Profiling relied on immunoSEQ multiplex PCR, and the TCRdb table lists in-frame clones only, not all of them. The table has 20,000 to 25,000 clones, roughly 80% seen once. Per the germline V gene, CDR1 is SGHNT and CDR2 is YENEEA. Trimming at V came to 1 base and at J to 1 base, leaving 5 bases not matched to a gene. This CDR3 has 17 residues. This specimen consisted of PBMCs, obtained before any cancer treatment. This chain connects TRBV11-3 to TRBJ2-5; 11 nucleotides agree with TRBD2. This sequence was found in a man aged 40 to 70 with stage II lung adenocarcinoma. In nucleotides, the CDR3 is TGTGCCAGCAGCTTAGGTAGCGGGAGGGCCTTCCAAGAGACCCAGTACTTC. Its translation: CASSLGSGRAFQETQYF.